The T cell receptor (beta chain) under discussion was sequenced for a study of spatial heterogeneity in lung cancer. There are 13 residues in the CDR3. The junction had 0 bases not matched to a gene; V was cut back by 1 base and J by 8 bases. Germline V gene data show CDR1 as LGHNA and CDR2 as YNFKEQ. Time point given: sample taken at primary tumor resection. Each CDR3 protein gets one entry after TCRdb re-called the 5' RACE reads with MiXCR. Of around 87,000 distinct CDR3 sequences listed, approximately 12% were seen once; the top ten hold about two fifths. This receptor was identified in a male donor with early-stage non-small cell lung cancer. The chain recombines TRBV4-2 with TRBJ2-2; 8 bases match TRBD2. Sequencing used PBMCs, obtained at surgery. CDR3 nucleotides: TGTGCCAGCAGCCAAGTAGCGGGAGGGGAGCTGTTTTTT. Its translation is CASSQVAGGELFF.